This TCR beta chain was profiled in a study of cytomegalovirus exposure and HLA in healthy donors. General study findings and limits: Most subjects' HLA-A and HLA-B alleles were reportedly predicted from TCR beta sequences. A later analysis reportedly identified an Asian-associated ancestry cluster as carrying fewer N-insertions than the approximately 730-donor mean. Analysis was performed later, and it showed HLA-associated TCR beta chains to be more clonally expanded than equally common others.

The PCR employed 60 Vbeta primers together with 13 Jbeta primers. The data were produced by immunoSEQ multiplex PCR, yet TCRdb's version contains in-frame clones alone and is incomplete. This repertoire shows approximately 88,000 clones, 60% to 80% found once; its top ten account for around 7.8%. This clone was counted once. What it recognizes is unknown. The sequencing input was PBMCs. This clonotype was obtained from a man aged 50-60 years in good health and CMV-seropositive.

CDR3 DNA: TGTGCCACCAGAGCCGCCCAACGCGGGGGAAGCACAGATACGCAGTATTTT. It specifies CATRAAQRGGSTDTQYF. J is TRBJ2-3 and V is TRBV15, with 7 bases lining up with TRBD2. The CDR3 is 17 residues long. From germline, CDR1 is LNHNV and CDR2 YYDKDF (reference sequence). The V gene end was trimmed by 6 bases and the J gene end by 0 bases; junction bases not matched to a gene: 12.